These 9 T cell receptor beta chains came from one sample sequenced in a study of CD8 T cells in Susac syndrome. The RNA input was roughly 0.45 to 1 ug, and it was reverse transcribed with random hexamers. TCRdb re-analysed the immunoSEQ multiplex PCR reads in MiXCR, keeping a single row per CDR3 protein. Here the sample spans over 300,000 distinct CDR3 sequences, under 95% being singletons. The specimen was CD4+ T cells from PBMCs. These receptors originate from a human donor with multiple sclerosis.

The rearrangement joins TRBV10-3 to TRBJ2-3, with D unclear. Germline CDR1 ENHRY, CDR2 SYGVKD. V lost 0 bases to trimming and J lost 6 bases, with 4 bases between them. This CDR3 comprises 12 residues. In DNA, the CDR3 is TGTGCCATCAGTGAGTCTACTGATACGCAGTATTTT. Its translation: CAISESTDTQYF.

The CDR3 protein is CSVHGRGTDTQYF. The DNA for the CDR3 is TGCAGTGTCCACGGCAGGGGTACGGATACGCAGTATTTT. This chain uses TRBV20-1 with TRBJ2-3; a possible D gene is TRBD1 (6 bases). CDR3 length equals 13 residues. Germline CDR1 and CDR2: DFQATT and SNEGSKA (reference sequence). V lost 7 bases, J lost 6 bases, and 17 bases lay in between.

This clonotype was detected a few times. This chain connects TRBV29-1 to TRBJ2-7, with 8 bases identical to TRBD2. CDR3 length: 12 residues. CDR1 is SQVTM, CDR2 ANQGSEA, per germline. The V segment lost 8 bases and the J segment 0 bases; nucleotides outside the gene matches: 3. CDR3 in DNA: TGCAGCATCAGCGGGAGCTCCTACGAGCAGTACTTC. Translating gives CSISGSSYEQYF.

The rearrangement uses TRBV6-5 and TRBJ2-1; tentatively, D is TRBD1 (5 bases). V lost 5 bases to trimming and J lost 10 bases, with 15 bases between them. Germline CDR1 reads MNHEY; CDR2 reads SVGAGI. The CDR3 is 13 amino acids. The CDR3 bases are TGTGCCAGCAGTGGGGCTCCCCTCTGGGAGCAGTTCTTC. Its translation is CASSGAPLWEQFF.

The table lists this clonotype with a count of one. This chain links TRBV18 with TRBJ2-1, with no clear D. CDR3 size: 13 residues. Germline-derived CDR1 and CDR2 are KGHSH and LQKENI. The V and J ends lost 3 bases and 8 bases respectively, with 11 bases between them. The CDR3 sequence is CASSPVRKDEQFF. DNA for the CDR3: TGTGCCAGCTCACCCGTCCGGAAGGATGAGCAGTTCTTC. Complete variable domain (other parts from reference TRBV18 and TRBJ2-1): NAGVMQNPRHLVRRRGQEARLRCSPMKGHSHVYWYRQLPEEGLKFMVYLQKENIIDESGMPKERFSAEFPKEGPSILRIQQVVRGDSAAYFCASSPVRKDEQFFGPGTRLTVL.

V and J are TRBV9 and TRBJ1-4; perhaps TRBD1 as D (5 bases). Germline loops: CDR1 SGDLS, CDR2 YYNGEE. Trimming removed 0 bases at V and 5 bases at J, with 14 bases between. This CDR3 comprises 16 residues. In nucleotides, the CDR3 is TGTGCCAGCAGCGTAGGGGCACAGGCGATAAATGAAAAACTGTTTTTT. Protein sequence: CASSVGAQAINEKLFF.

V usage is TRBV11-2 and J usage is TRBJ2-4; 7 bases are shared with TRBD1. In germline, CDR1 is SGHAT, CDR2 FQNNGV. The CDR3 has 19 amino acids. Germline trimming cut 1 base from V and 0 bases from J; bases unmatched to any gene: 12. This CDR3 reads CASSLGAGGLTLAKNIQYF. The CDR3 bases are TGTGCCAGCAGCTTAGGGGCAGGGGGTCTGACTTTAGCCAAAAACATTCAGTACTTC.

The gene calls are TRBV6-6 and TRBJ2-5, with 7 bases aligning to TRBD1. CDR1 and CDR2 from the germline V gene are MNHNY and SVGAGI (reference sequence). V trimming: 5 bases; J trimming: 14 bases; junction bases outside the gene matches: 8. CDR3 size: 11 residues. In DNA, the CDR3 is TGTGCCAGCAGTCCCGGGACAGAGGTATACTTC. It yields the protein CASSPGTEVYF.

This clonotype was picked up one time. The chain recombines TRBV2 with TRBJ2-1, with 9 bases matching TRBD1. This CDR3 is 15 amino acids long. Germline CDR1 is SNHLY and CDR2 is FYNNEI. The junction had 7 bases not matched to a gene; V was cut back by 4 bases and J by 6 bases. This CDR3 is CASSVGQGPLNEQFF. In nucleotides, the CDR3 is TGTGCCAGCAGTGTGGGACAGGGTCCCCTCAATGAGCAGTTCTTC. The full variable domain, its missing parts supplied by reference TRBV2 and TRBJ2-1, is EPEVTQTPSHQVTQMGQEVILRCVPISNHLYFYWYRQILGQKVEFLVSFYNNEISEKSEIFDDQFSVERPDGSNFTLKIRSTKLEDSAMYFCASSVGQGPLNEQFFGPGTRLTVL.